The clone carrying this T cell receptor (beta chain) came up once. With 1 base removed from V and 1 base from J, the gap between germline ends came to 7 bases. CDR3 length: 14 residues. The germline V gene has CDR1 SEHNR and CDR2 FQNEAQ (reference sequence). Naive CD8 cells, CD45RO-negative and positively selected for CCR7, excluded terminally differentiated effector memory CD45RA+ cells. Recent vaccinations or acute infections were absent in the healthy HIV-negative adult donors. This sample stems from a study of shared clonotypes between healthy human individuals. Generated by immunoSEQ multiplex PCR, the TCRdb table keeps only in-frame clones and is missing some. The sample lists approximately 1.9 million clones, just under 95% seen once, with approximately 1.6% in the top ten.

V gene TRBV7-9 combines with J gene TRBJ1-1; D not resolved. This receptor was identified in a man between 18 and 35 years old in good health. Some clones in this sample may be carry-over from other donors' samples. Input material: naive CD8+ T cells from PBMCs. DNA for the CDR3: TGTGCCAGCAGCTTAGGTAGAGCGAACACTGAAGCTTTCTTT. This encodes CASSLGRANTEAFF.